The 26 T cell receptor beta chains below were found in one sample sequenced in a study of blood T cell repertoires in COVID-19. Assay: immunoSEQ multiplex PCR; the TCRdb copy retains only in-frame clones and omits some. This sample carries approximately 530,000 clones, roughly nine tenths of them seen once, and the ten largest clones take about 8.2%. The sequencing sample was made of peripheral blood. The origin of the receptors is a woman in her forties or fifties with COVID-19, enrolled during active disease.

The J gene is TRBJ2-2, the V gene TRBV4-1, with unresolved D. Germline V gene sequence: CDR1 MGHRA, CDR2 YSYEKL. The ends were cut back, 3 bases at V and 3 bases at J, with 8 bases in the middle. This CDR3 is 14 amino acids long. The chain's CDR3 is CASSHEVDTGELFF. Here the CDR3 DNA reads TGCGCCAGCAGCCATGAGGTGGACACCGGGGAGCTGTTTTTT.

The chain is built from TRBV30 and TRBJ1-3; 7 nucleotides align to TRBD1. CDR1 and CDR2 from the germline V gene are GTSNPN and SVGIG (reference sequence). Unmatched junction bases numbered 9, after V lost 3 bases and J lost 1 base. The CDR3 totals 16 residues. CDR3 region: CAWSEGARHSGNTIYF. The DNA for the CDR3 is TGTGCCTGGAGCGAGGGGGCCCGCCATTCTGGAAACACCATATATTTT.

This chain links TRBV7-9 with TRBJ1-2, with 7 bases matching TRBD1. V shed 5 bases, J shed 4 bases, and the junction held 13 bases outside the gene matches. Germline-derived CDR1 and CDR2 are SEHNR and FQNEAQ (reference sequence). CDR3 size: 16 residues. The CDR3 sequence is CASSPDRVANPYGYTF. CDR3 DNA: TGTGCCAGCAGCCCCGACAGGGTGGCAAATCCCTATGGCTACACCTTC. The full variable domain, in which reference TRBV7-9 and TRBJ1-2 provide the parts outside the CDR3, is DTGVSQNPRHKITKRGQNVTFRCDPISEHNRLYWYRQTLGQGPEFLTYFQNEAQLEKSRLLSDRFSAERPKGSFSTLEIQRTEQGDSAMYLCASSPDRVANPYGYTFGSGTRLTVV.

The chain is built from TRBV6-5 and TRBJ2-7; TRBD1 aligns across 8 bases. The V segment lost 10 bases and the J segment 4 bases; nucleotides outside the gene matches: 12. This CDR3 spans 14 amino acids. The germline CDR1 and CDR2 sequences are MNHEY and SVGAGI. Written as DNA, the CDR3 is TGTGCCAACTCGCCTACAGGGGGTGAATACGAGCAGTACTTC. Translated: CANSPTGGEYEQYF.

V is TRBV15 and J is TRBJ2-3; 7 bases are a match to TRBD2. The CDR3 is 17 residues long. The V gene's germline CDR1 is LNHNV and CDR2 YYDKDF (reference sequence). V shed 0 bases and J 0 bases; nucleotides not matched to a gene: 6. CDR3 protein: CATSREGLGTSTDTQYF. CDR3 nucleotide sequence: TGTGCCACCAGCAGAGAAGGACTAGGGACTAGCACAGATACGCAGTATTTT.

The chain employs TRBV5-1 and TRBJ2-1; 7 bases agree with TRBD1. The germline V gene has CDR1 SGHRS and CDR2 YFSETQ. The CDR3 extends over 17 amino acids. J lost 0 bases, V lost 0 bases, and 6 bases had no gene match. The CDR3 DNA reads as TGCGCCAGCAGCTTGGAAGGGGGCCTCCGCTCCTACAATGAGCAGTTCTTC. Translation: CASSLEGGLRSYNEQFF.

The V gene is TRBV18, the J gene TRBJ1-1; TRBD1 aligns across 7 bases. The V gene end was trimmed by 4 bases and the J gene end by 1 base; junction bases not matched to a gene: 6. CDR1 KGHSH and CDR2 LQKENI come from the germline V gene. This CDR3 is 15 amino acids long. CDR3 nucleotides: TGTGCCAGCTCACTGACAGGGAACAAGAACACTGAAGCTTTCTTT. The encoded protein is CASSLTGNKNTEAFF.

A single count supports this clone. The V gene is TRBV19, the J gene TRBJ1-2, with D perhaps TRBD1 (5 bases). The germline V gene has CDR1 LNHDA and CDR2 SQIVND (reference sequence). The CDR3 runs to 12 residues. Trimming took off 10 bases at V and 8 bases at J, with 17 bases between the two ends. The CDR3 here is CATSKGPEGYTF. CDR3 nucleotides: TGTGCCACCTCCAAGGGGCCCGAGGGCTACACCTTC. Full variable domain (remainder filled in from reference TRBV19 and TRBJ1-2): DGGITQSPKYLFRKEGQNVTLSCEQNLNHDAMYWYRQDPGQGLRLIYYSQIVNDFQKGDIAEGYSVSREKKESFPLTVTSAQKNPTAFYLCATSKGPEGYTFGSGTRLTVV.

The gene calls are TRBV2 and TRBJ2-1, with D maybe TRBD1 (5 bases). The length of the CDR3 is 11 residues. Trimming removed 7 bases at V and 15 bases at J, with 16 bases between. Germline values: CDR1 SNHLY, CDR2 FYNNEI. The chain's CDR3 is CASTGAREVFF. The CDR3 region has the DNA TGTGCCAGCACTGGGGCTAGGGAAGTGTTCTTC.

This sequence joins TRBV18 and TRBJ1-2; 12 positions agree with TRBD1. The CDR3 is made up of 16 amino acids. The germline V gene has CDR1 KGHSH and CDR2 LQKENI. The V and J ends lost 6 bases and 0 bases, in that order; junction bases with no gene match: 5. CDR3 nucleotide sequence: TGTGCCAGCTCGGGGACAGGGGGCGAAGCTAACTATGGCTACACCTTC. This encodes CASSGTGGEANYGYTF.

This chain's CDR3 is CASSYGLAYLTDTQYF. For the CDR3, the DNA is TGTGCCAGCAGTTATGGCCTAGCGTACCTCACAGATACGCAGTATTTT. J is TRBJ2-3 and V is TRBV6-5; TRBD2 is a possible D gene (6 bases). There are 16 residues in the CDR3. CDR1 MNHEY and CDR2 SVGAGI come from the germline V gene. Trimming left V 3 bases short and J 2 bases short, with 15 bases between.

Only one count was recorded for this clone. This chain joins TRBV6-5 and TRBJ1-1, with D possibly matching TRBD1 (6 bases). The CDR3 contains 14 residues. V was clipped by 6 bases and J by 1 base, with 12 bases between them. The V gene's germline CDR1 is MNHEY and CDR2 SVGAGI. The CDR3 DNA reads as TGTGCCAGCAGCCTGGACAGCTCGAACACTGAAGCTTTCTTT. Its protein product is CASSLDSSNTEAFF.

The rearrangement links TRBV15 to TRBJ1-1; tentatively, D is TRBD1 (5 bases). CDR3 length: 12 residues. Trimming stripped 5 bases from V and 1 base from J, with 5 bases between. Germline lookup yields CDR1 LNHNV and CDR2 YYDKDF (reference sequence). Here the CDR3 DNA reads TGTGCCACCAGCCAGGGGAACACTGAAGCTTTCTTT. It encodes CATSQGNTEAFF.

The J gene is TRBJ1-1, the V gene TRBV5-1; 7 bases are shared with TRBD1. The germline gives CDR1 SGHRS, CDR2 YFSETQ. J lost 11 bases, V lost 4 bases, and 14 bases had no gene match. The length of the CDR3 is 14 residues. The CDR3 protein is CASSPTFRQGVAFF. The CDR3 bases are TGCGCCAGCAGCCCAACTTTTAGACAGGGAGTGGCTTTCTTT.

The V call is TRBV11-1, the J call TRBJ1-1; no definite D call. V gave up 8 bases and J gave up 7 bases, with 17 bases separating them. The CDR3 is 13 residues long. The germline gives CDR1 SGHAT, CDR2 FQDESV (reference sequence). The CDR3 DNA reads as TGTGCCAGCGCCAGAATAGGACTGCATGAAGCTTTCTTT. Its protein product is CASARIGLHEAFF. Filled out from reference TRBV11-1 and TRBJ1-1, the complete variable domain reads EAEVAQSPRYKITEKSQAVAFWCDPISGHATLYWYRQILGQGPELLVQFQDESVVDDSQLPKDRFSAERLKGVDSTLKIQPAELGDSAMYLCASARIGLHEAFFGQGTRLTVV.

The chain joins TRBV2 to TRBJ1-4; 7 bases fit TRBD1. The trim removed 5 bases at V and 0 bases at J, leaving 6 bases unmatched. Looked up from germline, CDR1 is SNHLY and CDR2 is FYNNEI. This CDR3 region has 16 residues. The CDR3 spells CASSRDRVATNEKLFF. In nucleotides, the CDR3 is TGTGCCAGCAGTCGGGACAGAGTCGCAACTAATGAAAAACTGTTTTTT. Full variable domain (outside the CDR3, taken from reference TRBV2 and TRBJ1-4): EPEVTQTPSHQVTQMGQEVILRCVPISNHLYFYWYRQILGQKVEFLVSFYNNEISEKSEIFDDQFSVERPDGSNFTLKIRSTKLEDSAMYFCASSRDRVATNEKLFFGSGTQLSVL.

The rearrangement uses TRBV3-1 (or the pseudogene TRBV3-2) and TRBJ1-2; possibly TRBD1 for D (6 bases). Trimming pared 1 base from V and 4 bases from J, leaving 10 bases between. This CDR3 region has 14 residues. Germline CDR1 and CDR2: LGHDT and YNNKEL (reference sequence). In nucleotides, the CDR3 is TGTGCCAGCAGCCAAGGGGGGGGCCCCTATGGCTACACCTTC. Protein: CASSQGGGPYGYTF.

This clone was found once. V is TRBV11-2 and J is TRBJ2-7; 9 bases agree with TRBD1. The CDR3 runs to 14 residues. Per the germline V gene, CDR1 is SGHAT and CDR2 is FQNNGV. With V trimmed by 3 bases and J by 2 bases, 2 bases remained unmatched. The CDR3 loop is CASSFRQGAYEQYF. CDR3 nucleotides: TGTGCCAGCAGCTTTAGACAGGGGGCCTACGAGCAGTACTTC.

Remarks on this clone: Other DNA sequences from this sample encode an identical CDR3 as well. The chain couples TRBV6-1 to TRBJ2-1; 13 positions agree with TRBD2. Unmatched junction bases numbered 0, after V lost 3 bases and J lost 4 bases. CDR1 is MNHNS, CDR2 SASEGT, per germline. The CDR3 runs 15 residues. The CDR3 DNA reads TGTGCCAGCAGTGAGACTAGCGGGGGGTACAATGAGCAGTTCTTC. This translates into CASSETSGGYNEQFF.

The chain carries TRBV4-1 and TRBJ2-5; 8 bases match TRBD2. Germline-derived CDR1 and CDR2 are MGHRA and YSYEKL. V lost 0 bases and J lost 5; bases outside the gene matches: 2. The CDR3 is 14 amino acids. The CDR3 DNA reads TGCGCCAGCAGCCAAGATCTAGCGGGTGAGACCCAGTACTTC. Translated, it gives CASSQDLAGETQYF.

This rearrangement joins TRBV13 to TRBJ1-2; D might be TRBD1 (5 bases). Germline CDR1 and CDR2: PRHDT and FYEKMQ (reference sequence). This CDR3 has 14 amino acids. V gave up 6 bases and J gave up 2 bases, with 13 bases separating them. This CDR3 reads CASSLGHSNYGYTF. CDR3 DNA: TGTGCCAGCAGTCTTGGACATTCCAACTATGGCTACACCTTC.

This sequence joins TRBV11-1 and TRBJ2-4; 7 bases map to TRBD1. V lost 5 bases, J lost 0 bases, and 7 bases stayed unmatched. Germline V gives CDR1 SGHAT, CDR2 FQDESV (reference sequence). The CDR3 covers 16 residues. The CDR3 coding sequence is TGTGCCAGCAGCCCTCGGGACAGCCTAGCCAAAAACATTCAGTACTTC. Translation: CASSPRDSLAKNIQYF.

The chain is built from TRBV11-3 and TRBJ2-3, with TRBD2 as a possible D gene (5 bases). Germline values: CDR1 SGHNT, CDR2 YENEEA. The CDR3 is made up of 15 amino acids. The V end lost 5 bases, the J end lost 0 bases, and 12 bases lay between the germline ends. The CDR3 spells CASSPGIASTDTQYF. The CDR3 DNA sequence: TGTGCCAGCAGCCCCGGGATAGCAAGCACAGATACGCAGTATTTT.

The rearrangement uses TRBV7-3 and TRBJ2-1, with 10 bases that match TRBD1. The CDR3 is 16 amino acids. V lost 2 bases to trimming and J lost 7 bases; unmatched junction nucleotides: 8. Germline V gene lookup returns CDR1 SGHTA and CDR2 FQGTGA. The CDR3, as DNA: TGTGCCAGCAGCTTATCCCGACAGGGGGCCGGGAATGAGCAGTTCTTC. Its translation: CASSLSRQGAGNEQFF.

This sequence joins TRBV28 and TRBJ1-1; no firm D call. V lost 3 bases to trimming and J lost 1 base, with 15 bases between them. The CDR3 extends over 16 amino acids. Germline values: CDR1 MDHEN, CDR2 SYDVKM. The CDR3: CASSFSRVAGNTEAFF. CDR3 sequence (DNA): TGTGCCAGCAGTTTCTCGCGGGTGGCCGGGAACACTGAAGCTTTCTTT. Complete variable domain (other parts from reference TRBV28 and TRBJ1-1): DVKVTQSSRYLVKRTGEKVFLECVQDMDHENMFWYRQDPGLGLRLIYFSYDVKMKEKGDIPEGYSVSREKKERFSLILESASTNQTSMYLCASSFSRVAGNTEAFFGQGTRLTVV.

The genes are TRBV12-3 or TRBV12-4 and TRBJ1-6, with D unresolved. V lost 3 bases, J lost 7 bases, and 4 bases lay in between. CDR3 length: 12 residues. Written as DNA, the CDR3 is TGTGCCAGCAGTTTTCAGAATTCACCCCTCCACTTT. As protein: CASSFQNSPLHF.